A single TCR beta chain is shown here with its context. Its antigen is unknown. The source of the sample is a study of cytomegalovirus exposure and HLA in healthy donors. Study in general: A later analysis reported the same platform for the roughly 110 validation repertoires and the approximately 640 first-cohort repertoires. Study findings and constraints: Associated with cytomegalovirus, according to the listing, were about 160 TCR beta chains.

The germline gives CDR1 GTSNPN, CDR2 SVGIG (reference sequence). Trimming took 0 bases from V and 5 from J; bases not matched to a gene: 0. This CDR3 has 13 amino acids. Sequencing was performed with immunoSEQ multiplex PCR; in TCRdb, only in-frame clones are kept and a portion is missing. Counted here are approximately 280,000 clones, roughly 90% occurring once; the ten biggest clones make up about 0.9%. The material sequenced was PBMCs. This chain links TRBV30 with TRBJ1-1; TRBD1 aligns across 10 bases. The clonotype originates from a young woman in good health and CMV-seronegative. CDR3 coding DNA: TGTGCCTGGAGTGTGGACAGGGGGACTGAAGCTTTCTTT. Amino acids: CAWSVDRGTEAFF.